Below are 25 T cell receptor beta chains sequenced from a single sample in a study of identical twins. TCRdb re-derived calls from the 5' RACE reads in MiXCR, one entry per CDR3 protein. The data show about 260,000 distinct CDR3 sequences, about 7% seen once. Separately, the same data were catalogued under a study of yellow fever vaccine responses in identical twins.

The sample taken for sequencing was memory (CD45RO+) T cells sorted from blood. The receptors derive from a woman between 18 and 29 years old in good health.

This clonotype was seen ten or more times. V gene TRBV5-1 combines with J gene TRBJ2-7; 8 positions match TRBD1. V lost 5 bases, J lost 4 bases, and 11 bases stayed unmatched. CDR3 length: 15 amino acids. The V gene's germline CDR1 is SGHRS and CDR2 YFSETQ. The CDR3 sequence: CASRVLDRDGYEQYF. The DNA for the CDR3 is TGCGCCAGCAGAGTCTTGGACAGGGACGGGTACGAGCAGTACTTC.

This clonotype has at least ten counts. This sequence joins TRBV20-1 and TRBJ2-5; possible D gene TRBD1, 6 bases. V was pared by 6 bases and J by 2 bases, with 13 bases between. This CDR3 region has 13 residues. Germline V CDR1 and CDR2: DFQATT, SNEGSKA (reference sequence). CDR3 DNA sequence: TGCAGTGCGACCGGGACAACGCAAGAGACCCAGTACTTC. Translating gives CSATGTTQETQYF.

This clonotype was seen a handful of times. The rearrangement joins TRBV6-1 to TRBJ1-5; D remains ambiguous. CDR3 length: 15 residues. Trimming stripped 0 bases from V and 3 bases from J, with 9 bases between. Germline V gene data show CDR1 as MNHNS and CDR2 as SASEGT. CDR3 residues: CASSEARQVNQPQHF. The CDR3 DNA sequence: TGTGCCAGCAGTGAAGCAAGGCAGGTCAATCAGCCCCAGCATTTT.

This clonotype has ten or more counts. The chain employs TRBV5-1 and TRBJ2-7; D may correspond to TRBD1 or TRBD2 (5 bases each). The CDR3 covers 15 residues. Trimming cost V 0 bases and J 7 bases, with 17 bases left between them. In germline, CDR1 is SGHRS, CDR2 YFSETQ. DNA for the CDR3: TGCGCCAGCAGCTTGGTGGGGGACCCACCGTGGGAGCAGTACTTC. This codes for CASSLVGDPPWEQYF.

The chain is built from TRBV20-1 and TRBJ2-6; maybe TRBD1 (6 bases). Per germline, CDR1 DFQATT and CDR2 SNEGSKA (reference sequence). The CDR3 loop spans 19 amino acids. V was cut by 6 bases and J by 0 bases, with 24 bases left in between. CDR3: CSALGPNRAQISGANVLTF. CDR3 in DNA: TGCAGTGCCCTGGGCCCAAACAGGGCCCAAATCTCTGGGGCCAACGTCCTGACTTTC.

This clonotype was found a few times. The chain employs TRBV2 and TRBJ2-1; D may match TRBD1 or TRBD2 (5 bases each). The V end lost 3 bases, the J end lost 0 bases, and 15 bases lay between the germline ends. Germline CDR1 is SNHLY and CDR2 is FYNNEI. The CDR3 covers 17 residues. CDR3 DNA: TGTGCCAGCAGTGAGGGGGTATGGTTTAGCTCCTACAATGAGCAGTTCTTC. Translation: CASSEGVWFSSYNEQFF. Looking up the rest from reference TRBV2 and TRBJ2-1 gives the full variable domain: EPEVTQTPSHQVTQMGQEVILRCVPISNHLYFYWYRQILGQKVEFLVSFYNNEISEKSEIFDDQFSVERPDGSNFTLKIRSTKLEDSAMYFCASSEGVWFSSYNEQFFGPGTRLTVL.

This clonotype was recorded at least ten times. The genes are TRBV7-6 and TRBJ2-4, with a tentative D call TRBD1 (6 bases). Germline V gene data show CDR1 as SGHVS and CDR2 as FNYEAQ. CDR3 length equals 17 residues. Trimming shortened V by 5 bases and J by 0 bases, and 17 bases separated the two germline ends. The CDR3 protein is CASSDGQRKIAKNIQYF. CDR3 nucleotides: TGTGCCAGCAGCGATGGACAGCGAAAAATAGCCAAAAACATTCAGTACTTC.

This chain uses TRBV5-6 with TRBJ1-1, with D hard to call. This CDR3 has 13 residues. Germline CDR1 is SGHDT and CDR2 is YYEEEE. Trimming took 5 bases from V and 7 from J, leaving 15 bases between them. Written as DNA, the CDR3 is TGTGCCAGCAGTCCGGCCATCGGCTTTGAAGCTTTCTTT. It codes for CASSPAIGFEAFF.

In this sample, this clonotype turned up many times. J is TRBJ2-4 and V is TRBV4-1, with 7 nucleotides matching TRBD1. J was trimmed by 5 bases and V by 4 bases; bases with no gene match: 14. CDR3 size: 17 residues. Germline V lookup: CDR1 MGHRA, CDR2 YSYEKL. CDR3 protein: CASSPRPEGASENIQYF. In DNA form, the CDR3 reads TGCGCCAGCAGCCCCCGCCCCGAGGGGGCCTCTGAAAACATTCAGTACTTC.

This clonotype showed up many times. J is TRBJ2-3 and V is TRBV29-1; D call uncertain. From germline, CDR1 is SQVTM and CDR2 ANQGSEA. The CDR3 totals 12 residues. The V end was cut by 0 bases, the J end by 2 bases, with 3 bases between. CDR3 protein: CSVEDTTDTQYF. As DNA, the CDR3 is TGCAGCGTTGAAGACACCACAGATACGCAGTATTTT.

The chain uses TRBV28 and TRBJ2-7; D assignment may be TRBD1 or TRBD2 (5 bases each). In germline, CDR1 is MDHEN, CDR2 SYDVKM. The CDR3 totals 15 residues. Trimming shortened V by 2 bases and J by 4 bases, and 15 bases separated the two germline ends. The CDR3 protein is CASSLGRDGRYEQYV. CDR3 DNA sequence: TGTGCCAGCAGTTTAGGCAGGGACGGTCGGTACGAGCAGTACGTC.

Ten or more counts support this clonotype. The J gene is TRBJ2-1, the V gene TRBV6-5; weak D call: TRBD2 (5 bases). The CDR3 consists of 12 residues. CDR1 and CDR2 from the germline V gene are MNHEY and SVGAGI. Trimming removed 7 bases at V and 6 bases at J, with 10 bases between. The CDR3 DNA sequence: TGTGCCAGCACCAACAGCGGCAATGAGCAGTTCTTC. It translates to CASTNSGNEQFF.

This clonotype has just a few counts. The J gene is TRBJ2-7, the V gene TRBV5-1; D uncertain. CDR3 size: 13 residues. The germline CDR1 and CDR2 sequences are SGHRS and YFSETQ. Trimming left V 0 bases short and J 1 base short, with 5 bases between. The CDR3 here is CASSLEWSYEQYF. In DNA form, the CDR3 reads TGCGCCAGCAGCTTGGAGTGGTCCTACGAGCAGTACTTC.

This clonotype was counted only a few times. The rearrangement uses TRBV29-1 and TRBJ1-2; TRBD1 matches 11 bases. The CDR3 covers 13 residues. J was trimmed by 7 bases and V by 7 bases; bases with no gene match: 8. From germline, CDR1 is SQVTM and CDR2 ANQGSEA. This CDR3 reads CSDQGQGVVGYTF. As DNA, the CDR3 is TGCAGCGATCAGGGACAGGGGGTGGTTGGCTACACCTTC.

CDR3 coding DNA: TGTGCCAGCATTTCGCGGACACGGATACTCTATGGCTACACCTTC. Amino acid sequence: CASISRTRILYGYTF. The V gene is TRBV12-3 or TRBV12-4, the J gene TRBJ1-2; a possible D gene is TRBD1 (5 bases). With 7 bases removed from V and 4 bases from J, the gap between germline ends came to 19 bases. The CDR3 is made up of 15 amino acids.

This clonotype was observed at least ten times. The genes are TRBV20-1 and TRBJ2-1; D unresolved. V gave up 0 bases and J gave up 5 bases, with 14 bases separating them. CDR1 is DFQATT and CDR2 is SNEGSKA in the germline V gene (reference sequence). The length of the CDR3 is 15 residues. The CDR3 nucleotides read TGCAGTGCTAGAGATCCGCGAATAGGGAACAATGAGCAGTTCTTC. This codes for CSARDPRIGNNEQFF.

V is TRBV6-5 and J is TRBJ2-3, with 9 bases fitting TRBD2. The CDR3 is 16 amino acids. V lost 2 bases and J lost 5; bases outside the gene matches: 8. Germline V gene lookup returns CDR1 MNHEY and CDR2 SVGAGI. Here the CDR3 reads CASSYRAGGPGDTQYF. The CDR3 DNA follows: TGTGCCAGCAGTTACCGCGCGGGAGGGCCCGGAGATACGCAGTATTTT.

At least ten counts were recorded for this clonotype. The rearrangement uses TRBV20-1 and TRBJ1-3; the D gene is possibly TRBD1 (6 bases). Per germline, CDR1 DFQATT and CDR2 SNEGSKA (reference sequence). Deletions cut 3 bases from V and 2 bases from J, with 8 bases between. The CDR3 totals 13 residues. The CDR3: CSARAGAGNTIYF. The CDR3 DNA is TGCAGTGCTAGGGCAGGGGCTGGAAACACCATATATTTT.

Concerning this clonotype itself: A much more abundant neighbour one base away suggests this may be a read error. This chain uses TRBV6-1 with TRBJ2-1; D is uncertain. CDR3 length equals 15 residues. V was trimmed by 6 bases and J by 6 bases, leaving 18 bases between them. The germline V gene has CDR1 MNHNS and CDR2 SASEGT. As DNA, the CDR3 is TGTGCCAGCAGCGAACCACAGTGGGGTTTCAATGAGCAGTTCTTC. Translating it yields CASSEPQWGFNEQFF.

In this sample, this clonotype turned up many times. V gene TRBV15 combines with J gene TRBJ2-1; D unclear. CDR1 is LNHNV and CDR2 is YYDKDF in the germline V gene (reference sequence). Trimming took off 0 bases at V and 4 bases at J, with 13 bases between the two ends. The CDR3 extends over 16 amino acids. CDR3 sequence reads: CATSRDVGRRYNEQFF. Here the CDR3 DNA reads TGTGCCACCAGCAGAGATGTGGGCAGGAGATACAATGAGCAGTTCTTC.

This clonotype was counted between two and nine times. The CDR3 is CASSEPGTGSYEQYF. The CDR3 nucleotides are TGTGCCAGCAGCGAACCCGGGACAGGGTCCTACGAGCAGTACTTC. The chain has TRBV6-1 and TRBJ2-7, with TRBD1 matching 9 bases. V dropped 6 bases and J dropped 1; count of bases not matched to a gene: 7. CDR3 length: 15 amino acids. In germline, CDR1 is MNHNS, CDR2 SASEGT.

The CDR3 nucleotides read TGCAGTGCAAAGACAGGCAGCGTGGAGACCCAGTACTTC. Protein sequence: CSAKTGSVETQYF. V gene TRBV20-1 combines with J gene TRBJ2-5, with a weak D call TRBD1 (6 bases). The CDR3 sequence is 13 residues long. Trimming removed 6 bases from V and 5 bases from J, with 16 bases in between. CDR1 is DFQATT and CDR2 is SNEGSKA in the germline V gene (reference sequence).

The chain carries TRBV27 and TRBJ2-2; tentative D call: TRBD1 (6 bases). CDR3 length: 15 residues. The V and J ends lost 7 bases and 4 bases respectively, with 16 bases between them. Germline values: CDR1 MNHEY, CDR2 SMNVEV (reference sequence). In DNA form, the CDR3 reads TGTGCCAGCACCCTGGGACACCCGGGCACCGGGGAGCTGTTTTTT. The encoded protein is CASTLGHPGTGELFF.

The table lists this clonotype with many counts. The chain employs TRBV7-9 and TRBJ2-1, with D possibly called TRBD1 or TRBD2 (5 bases each). Deletions cut 4 bases from V and 0 bases from J, with 16 bases between. CDR3 length: 17 amino acids. The germline gives CDR1 SEHNR, CDR2 FQNEAQ (reference sequence). The CDR3 nucleotides are TGTGCCAGCAGCTCAGGGAAGGAGGCCAGCTCCTACAATGAGCAGTTCTTC. Translating gives CASSSGKEASSYNEQFF.

This clonotype was detected many times. V usage is TRBV12-3 or TRBV12-4 and J usage is TRBJ2-1; perhaps D is TRBD1 or TRBD2 (5 bases each). This CDR3 has 14 residues. The V end was cut by 3 bases, the J end by 5 bases, with 11 bases between. CDR3 sequence: CASSFAGTHNEQFF. The DNA of the CDR3 is TGTGCCAGCAGTTTCGCAGGGACCCACAATGAGCAGTTCTTC.